These 22 T cell receptor beta chains came from one sample sequenced in a study of blood T cells in healthy people across ages. PCR was performed a second time for roughly 7 to 11 cycles using a sample-barcoded 5' primer and a J-beta primer mix. TCRdb used MiXCR to reprocess the 5' RACE reads, holding one entry per CDR3 protein. This sample yields about 1.4 million distinct CDR3 sequences, of which 59% are seen a single time; 6.5% to 8.5% belongs to the top ten. Material: blood. These receptors were taken from a man younger than 30 in good health.

This chain joins TRBV20-1 and TRBJ2-5; 9 nucleotides align to TRBD2. With 0 bases clipped from V and 7 bases from J, the junction kept 12 bases outside the gene matches. The CDR3 contains 16 residues. Germline CDR1 DFQATT, CDR2 SNEGSKA (reference sequence). This CDR3 reads CSARDLTSGNDRTQYF. DNA for the CDR3: TGCAGTGCTAGAGATCTGACTAGCGGAAACGACAGGACCCAGTACTTC.

This clonotype has just one count. The chain employs TRBV28 and TRBJ1-3, with D possibly being TRBD1 (6 bases). Germline CDR1 and CDR2: MDHEN and SYDVKM. This CDR3 contains 14 residues. V shed 7 bases and J shed 4 bases, with 14 bases lying between them. Here the CDR3 reads CASKGESRGNTIYF. In DNA, the CDR3 is TGTGCCAGCAAGGGGGAGAGTCGAGGAAACACCATATATTTT.

This clonotype has a handful of counts. The chain uses TRBV12-3 or TRBV12-4 and TRBJ1-1, with D possibly TRBD1 on 6 matching bases. This CDR3 spans 13 amino acids. Trimming took off 8 bases at V and 11 bases at J, with 21 bases between the two ends. The CDR3 loop reads CASRGLRRVWAFF. For the CDR3, the DNA is TGTGCCAGCCGGGGGCTCCGGAGGGTGTGGGCTTTCTTT.

This clonotype was detected a few times. The rearrangement joins TRBV10-3 to TRBJ2-1; D not resolved. In germline, CDR1 is ENHRY, CDR2 SYGVKD. The CDR3 consists of 17 residues. The V gene lost 3 bases and the J gene lost 0 bases, with 15 bases spanning the gap. The CDR3 loop reads CAISDPGMVHSYNEQFF. In DNA, the CDR3 is TGTGCCATCAGTGACCCTGGAATGGTCCACTCCTACAATGAGCAGTTCTTC.

The rearrangement joins TRBV29-1 to TRBJ2-3, with 9 nucleotides matching TRBD1. The V gene end was trimmed by 7 bases and the J gene end by 3 bases; junction bases not matched to a gene: 5. Germline V gene lookup returns CDR1 SQVTM and CDR2 ANQGSEA. This CDR3 comprises 13 residues. The CDR3 bases are TGCAGCGAAACAGGGGGCGGAACAGATACGCAGTATTTT. It encodes CSETGGGTDTQYF.

The rearrangement uses TRBV2 and TRBJ2-5; D may be TRBD1 (5 bases). Per germline, CDR1 SNHLY and CDR2 FYNNEI. Trimming pared 4 bases from V and 1 base from J, leaving 13 bases between. This CDR3 is 15 amino acids long. This CDR3 reads CASSGRTPIQETQYF. The DNA of the CDR3 is TGTGCCAGCAGTGGAAGGACACCCATCCAAGAGACCCAGTACTTC.

The V call is TRBV5-1, the J call TRBJ1-6, with a possible D match to TRBD1 (6 bases). This CDR3 is 14 amino acids long. Trimming pared 6 bases from V and 7 bases from J, leaving 14 bases between. Germline loops: CDR1 SGHRS, CDR2 YFSETQ. CDR3 sequence (DNA): TGCGCCAGCACCGATCGACAGGCCAATTCACCCCTCCACTTT. It codes for CASTDRQANSPLHF.

V usage is TRBV12-3 or TRBV12-4 and J usage is TRBJ2-4; D might be TRBD2 (5 bases). The DNA matches TRBJ2-7 better at its end, which makes the J call doubtful. The CDR3 has 14 amino acids. CDR3 nucleotides: TGTGCCAGCAGTCCGGGGTCCAAGGGCTACGAGCAGTACTTC. Its protein product is CASSPGSKGYEQYF.

The chain employs TRBV11-2 and TRBJ2-4, with D possibly matching TRBD1 (6 bases). CDR1 and CDR2 (germline): SGHAT, FQNNGV. Deletions cut 1 base from V and 6 bases from J, with 10 bases between. CDR3 size: 14 residues. CDR3 nucleotides: TGTGCCAGCAGCTTAGCAGGGGTCCTAAACATTCAGTACTTC. It is translated as CASSLAGVLNIQYF.

This clonotype was seen more than once but under ten times. The V and J genes are TRBV29-1 and TRBJ2-7, with D perhaps matching TRBD1 (5 bases). CDR1 SQVTM and CDR2 ANQGSEA come from the germline V gene. The CDR3 length is 17 residues. The germline V and J ends were trimmed by 3 bases and 4 bases, with 25 bases remaining between them. The CDR3 DNA reads TGCAGCGTTGAGGACCATTACAACCAGTTGGGGCAGTACGAGCAGTACTTC. Encoded protein: CSVEDHYNQLGQYEQYF.

V usage is TRBV4-1 and J usage is TRBJ1-2; the D gene is possibly TRBD1 (5 bases). V shed 5 bases and J shed 4 bases, with 20 bases lying between them. From germline, CDR1 is MGHRA and CDR2 YSYEKL. The CDR3 consists of 16 residues. The CDR3 reads CASSDTAWGGGYGYTF. The CDR3 region has the DNA TGCGCCAGCAGCGACACGGCGTGGGGTGGGGGCTATGGCTACACCTTC.

CDR3: CASSQSGTGGEKLFF. The CDR3 DNA follows: TGTGCCAGCAGCCAATCTGGGACAGGGGGTGAAAAACTGTTTTTT. V is TRBV16 and J is TRBJ1-4; the match to TRBD1 covers 11 bases. Germline CDR1 and CDR2: KGHSY and FQNENV. V trimming: 0 bases; J trimming: 7 bases; junction bases outside the gene matches: 1. The CDR3 runs 15 residues.

This clonotype appeared a single time. The chain couples TRBV6-4 to TRBJ1-2, with 9 bases aligning to TRBD1. The junction had 10 bases not matched to a gene; V was cut back by 6 bases and J by 8 bases. This CDR3 contains 14 residues. Germline lookup yields CDR1 MRHNA and CDR2 SNTAGT. CDR3 amino acids: CASRPGTGPGGYTF. For the CDR3, the DNA is TGTGCCAGCAGACCCGGGACAGGGCCGGGGGGCTACACCTTC.

Note on this clonotype: The junction and the germline gene differ at one end; a read error may be behind it. The chain links TRBV12-3 or TRBV12-4 to TRBJ2-5; tentatively, D is TRBD1 or TRBD2 (5 bases each). The CDR3 sequence is 11 residues long. CDR3 sequence reads: CASSLSGTRYF. The CDR3 region has the DNA TGTGCCAGCAGTTTATCAGGGACCCGGTACTTC.

V gene TRBV2 combines with J gene TRBJ1-1; D is unresolved. CDR3 length: 13 residues. V dropped 6 bases and J dropped 10 bases, with 18 bases sitting between them. Germline assignment: CDR1 SNHLY and CDR2 FYNNEI. This CDR3 reads CASRDQRRRLAFF. In DNA, the CDR3 is TGTGCCAGCAGGGACCAGCGACGCAGGTTAGCTTTCTTT. Full variable domain (outside the CDR3, taken from reference TRBV2 and TRBJ1-1): EPEVTQTPSHQVTQMGQEVILRCVPISNHLYFYWYRQILGQKVEFLVSFYNNEISEKSEIFDDQFSVERPDGSNFTLKIRSTKLEDSAMYFCASRDQRRRLAFFGQGTRLTVV.

This rearrangement joins TRBV7-6 to TRBJ1-2; D unclear. Trimming shortened V by 5 bases and J by 4 bases, and 17 bases separated the two germline ends. The germline V gene encodes CDR1 SGHVS and CDR2 FNYEAQ. This CDR3 has 15 residues. The CDR3 spells CASSQDWRGVYGYTF. The DNA of the CDR3 is TGTGCCAGCAGCCAGGACTGGCGCGGGGTCTATGGCTACACCTTC.

The table lists this clonotype with a count of one. The rearrangement links TRBV7-9 to TRBJ2-1, with 16 positions matching TRBD2. From germline, CDR1 is SEHNR and CDR2 FQNEAQ (reference sequence). The CDR3 length is 17 residues. J lost 10 bases, V lost 6 bases, and 12 bases had no gene match. For the CDR3, the DNA is TGTGCCAGCAGTTCGGGACTAGCGGGAGGGCCGGAAAGCGAGCAGTTCTTC. This codes for CASSSGLAGGPESEQFF. The whole variable domain, filled in from reference TRBV7-9 and TRBJ2-1, reads DTGVSQNPRHKITKRGQNVTFRCDPISEHNRLYWYRQTLGQGPEFLTYFQNEAQLEKSRLLSDRFSAERPKGSFSTLEIQRTEQGDSAMYLCASSSGLAGGPESEQFFGPGTRLTVL.

The table lists this clonotype with a few counts. The chain combines TRBV20-1 with TRBJ1-4, with D tentatively TRBD1 (6 bases). CDR1 DFQATT and CDR2 SNEGSKA come from the germline V gene (reference sequence). The V gene lost 4 bases and the J gene lost 7 bases, with 13 bases spanning the gap. The CDR3 spans 13 residues. CDR3 loop: CSATWGAPEKLFF. The CDR3 coding sequence is TGCAGTGCTACCTGGGGGGCGCCTGAAAAACTGTTTTTT.

The chain is built from TRBV5-1 and TRBJ2-1; tentatively, D is TRBD1 or TRBD2 (5 bases each). Germline V gene sequence: CDR1 SGHRS, CDR2 YFSETQ. The CDR3 covers 15 residues. V lost 3 bases to trimming and J lost 7 bases, with 17 bases between them. This CDR3 is CASSSGPGVKNEQFF. The CDR3 DNA follows: TGCGCCAGCAGCTCGGGACCGGGTGTCAAAAATGAGCAGTTCTTC.

The chain recombines TRBV20-1 with TRBJ2-1, with TRBD2 matching 8 bases. The ends lost 0 bases at V and 7 bases at J; junction bases unmatched: 11. The CDR3 is 16 residues long. The germline CDR1 and CDR2 sequences are DFQATT and SNEGSKA (reference sequence). Written as DNA, the CDR3 is TGCAGTGCTAGAGATGGGAGGACGGGAGGGAGAAATGAGCAGTTCTTC. Encoded protein: CSARDGRTGGRNEQFF.

V is TRBV3-1 and J is TRBJ2-1; 9 bases are shared with TRBD1. Germline-derived CDR1 and CDR2 are LGHDT and YNNKEL (reference sequence). This CDR3 region has 17 residues. V trimming: 2 bases; J trimming: 6 bases; junction bases outside the gene matches: 11. CDR3 sequence reads: CASSQKRAGDRANEQFF. The CDR3 nucleotides are TGTGCCAGCAGCCAAAAAAGGGCCGGGGACAGGGCCAATGAGCAGTTCTTC.

About this clonotype: A read error may explain this, as a much larger clone is one base away. The rearrangement joins TRBV15 to TRBJ2-2; weak D call: TRBD2 (5 bases). The V end lost 3 bases, the J end lost 5 bases, and 13 bases lay between the germline ends. The CDR3 is made up of 15 amino acids. Germline CDR1 and CDR2: LNHNV and YYDKDF (reference sequence). The CDR3 sequence: CATSRDWVWTGELFF. The CDR3 DNA sequence: TGTGCCACCAGCAGGGACTGGGTTTGGACCGGGGAGCTGTTTTTT.